The present T cell receptor beta chain was sequenced within a study of shared clonotypes between healthy human individuals. With regard to this clone: Its antigen remains unidentified. Distinct nucleotide sequences in the sample also encode this CDR3.

CDR3 size: 12 residues. V was pared by 2 bases and J by 3 bases, with 5 bases between. CDR1 is MDHEN and CDR2 is SYDVKM in the germline V gene. Broader study findings: Naive subsets generally exceeded memory subsets in estimated richness. Unshared clonotypes carried lower generation probabilities than those common to all four donors.

Each PCR replicate from the sorted subsets contained approximately 0.2 ug DNA, which is about 31,000 T cell genomes. Libraries were prepared by immunoSEQ multiplex PCR; TCRdb keeps only in-frame clonotypes and omits some of them. The data hold approximately 620,000 clones, with almost 97% observed a single time. The source is a woman aged 30 to 39 in good health. This chain uses TRBV28 with TRBJ2-7, with D unclear. The sequenced sample was naive CD4+ T cells sorted from blood. Stated subset: CD45RA+ positively selected. The CDR3 nucleotides read TGTGCCAGCAGTTTAGATGGCTACGAGCAGTACTTC. This sequence encodes CASSLDGYEQYF.